The 17 T cell receptor beta chains below all came from one sample that was sequenced in a study of blood T cells in healthy people across ages. Using a J-beta primer mix together with a sample-barcoded 5' primer, a second PCR was run for about 6 to 12 cycles. In TCRdb, the 5' RACE reads were re-called with MiXCR into one record per CDR3 protein. Of approximately 730,000 distinct CDR3 sequences detected, roughly 43% appear once; the ten largest clones hold approximately 22%. The sequenced material came from blood. The receptors come from an older woman in good health.

In this sample, this clonotype turned up a few times. This chain links TRBV27 with TRBJ1-4; D call uncertain. This CDR3 has 13 amino acids. Trimming stripped 2 bases from V and 5 bases from J, with 6 bases between. CDR1 and CDR2 (germline): MNHEY, SMNVEV (reference sequence). The CDR3 DNA reads TGTGCCAGCAGTTTAATCCCGAATGAAAAACTGTTTTTT. Translated, it gives CASSLIPNEKLFF.

This clonotype occurred many times. This chain joins TRBV4-3 and TRBJ2-3; 7 bases match TRBD2. Germline CDR1 reads LGHNA; CDR2 reads YSLEER. V trimming: 1 base; J trimming: 0 bases; junction bases outside the gene matches: 4. The CDR3 has 16 amino acids. Written as DNA, the CDR3 is TGCGCCAGCAGCCAAGTAGGCGGGGGAAGCACAGATACGCAGTATTTT. Amino acid sequence: CASSQVGGGSTDTQYF.

This rearrangement joins TRBV12-3 or TRBV12-4 to TRBJ2-5; 10 bases agree with TRBD2. The CDR3 runs to 17 residues. The V segment lost 2 bases and the J segment 2 bases; nucleotides outside the gene matches: 8. This CDR3 reads CASSLKGGTSEQETQYF. DNA of the CDR3: TGTGCCAGCAGTTTAAAGGGTGGGACTAGCGAACAAGAGACCCAGTACTTC.

This clonotype appeared a few times. The V call is TRBV20-1, the J call TRBJ2-1; 12 positions agree with TRBD2. Unmatched junction bases numbered 10, after V lost 0 bases and J lost 7 bases. The CDR3 totals 17 residues. Germline V gene sequence: CDR1 DFQATT, CDR2 SNEGSKA (reference sequence). DNA of the CDR3: TGCAGTGCTAGAGATTTAACTAGCGGGGGGAGTAGGAATGAGCAGTTCTTC. It specifies CSARDLTSGGSRNEQFF.

This clonotype showed up just a few times. The rearrangement joins TRBV20-1 to TRBJ2-1, with TRBD1 as a possible D gene (5 bases). CDR3 length: 15 amino acids. Germline V gene lookup returns CDR1 DFQATT and CDR2 SNEGSKA (reference sequence). V dropped 2 bases and J dropped 7 bases, with 18 bases sitting between them. In nucleotides, the CDR3 is TGCAGTGCTAGACTCGGCAGGGCCTTGGGGAATGAGCAGTTCTTC. It specifies CSARLGRALGNEQFF.

This clonotype was observed a few times. This sequence joins TRBV3-1 and TRBJ2-1; D is unresolved. The CDR3 is made up of 11 amino acids. The V end was cut by 4 bases, the J end by 13 bases, with 11 bases between. CDR1 is LGHDT and CDR2 is YNNKEL in the germline V gene (reference sequence). CDR3 protein: CASSLQETQFF. CDR3 nucleotide sequence: TGTGCCAGCAGCCTACAAGAGACCCAGTTCTTC.

The chain is built from TRBV27 and TRBJ1-2; weak D call: TRBD1 (5 bases). Trimming removed 8 bases from V and 0 bases from J, with 16 bases in between. There are 15 residues in the CDR3. Germline V gives CDR1 MNHEY, CDR2 SMNVEV (reference sequence). CDR3 residues: CASSGHLKANYGYTF. CDR3 bases: TGTGCCAGCTCCGGACACCTAAAAGCTAACTATGGCTACACCTTC.

This clonotype was detected only a few times. V usage is TRBV7-6 and J usage is TRBJ1-5, with 10 bases matching TRBD1. The CDR3 is made up of 16 amino acids. Trimming removed 4 bases from V and 1 base from J; junction bases left unmatched: 4. Germline V gene data show CDR1 as SGHVS and CDR2 as FNYEAQ. The CDR3 is CASSSGTGESNQPQHF. CDR3 bases: TGTGCCAGCAGCTCCGGGACAGGGGAAAGCAATCAGCCCCAGCATTTT.

This clonotype was observed many times. The chain employs TRBV12-3 or TRBV12-4 and TRBJ2-4, with D unclear. Trimming removed 4 bases from V and 2 bases from J, with 0 bases in between. The CDR3 length is 11 residues. The CDR3 is CASSSKNIQYF. The CDR3 DNA reads TGTGCCAGCAGTTCCAAAAACATTCAGTACTTC.

This clonotype was found many times. The genes are TRBV29-1 and TRBJ2-3, with 8 bases lining up with TRBD2. This CDR3 contains 14 residues. The trim removed 6 bases at V and 5 bases at J, leaving 10 bases unmatched. Germline CDR1 and CDR2: SQVTM and ANQGSEA. In nucleotides, the CDR3 is TGCAGCGTACCTCCCGGGGGGGCCGGAGATACGCAGTATTTT. Translating it yields CSVPPGGAGDTQYF.

In this sample, this clonotype turned up a few times. J is TRBJ2-7 and V is TRBV12-3 or TRBV12-4; 7 bases are a match to TRBD1. V was pared by 6 bases and J by 4 bases, with 9 bases of the junction left unmatched. The CDR3 extends over 14 amino acids. CDR3 protein: CASRPVGTEYEQYF. The CDR3 DNA follows: TGTGCCAGCAGACCTGTTGGGACAGAATACGAGCAGTACTTC.

This clonotype showed up just a few times. The chain employs TRBV29-1 and TRBJ1-1, with D possibly being TRBD1 (6 bases). The CDR3 spans 14 residues. CDR1 and CDR2 (germline): SQVTM, ANQGSEA. The V gene lost 4 bases and the J gene lost 1 base, with 13 bases spanning the gap. CDR3 DNA sequence: TGCAGCGTTGGGGCGGGGGGCCCGAACACTGAAGCTTTCTTT. Translating gives CSVGAGGPNTEAFF.

This clonotype has just a few counts. This chain links TRBV21-1 with TRBJ2-3; no check of the table's D call, TRBD2, against the DNA was made. TRBV21-1 is annotated as a pseudogene. The CDR3 has 20 amino acids. CDR3 coding DNA: TGTGCCAGCAGCAAATATGGCTGGGACGGTCTTAGCGGGGGTGAGGATACGCAGTATTTT. It specifies CASSKYGWDGLSGGEDTQYF.

This chain connects TRBV7-2 to TRBJ1-2, with 9 bases fitting TRBD1. Germline CDR1 reads SGHTA; CDR2 reads FQGNSA. CDR3 length: 15 residues. Trimming removed 3 bases from V and 0 bases from J; junction bases left unmatched: 2. The CDR3 nucleotides read TGTGCCAGCAGCTTGGACAGGGGAACTAACTATGGCTACACCTTC. It translates to CASSLDRGTNYGYTF. The full variable domain, rest sourced from reference TRBV7-2 and TRBJ1-2, is GAGVSQSPSNKVTEKGKDVELRCDPISGHTALYWYRQSLGQGLEFLIYFQGNSAPDKSGLPSDRFSAERTGGSVSTLTIQRTQQEDSAVYLCASSLDRGTNYGYTFGSGTRLTVV.

This clonotype was found a few times. This chain uses TRBV6-2 or TRBV6-3 with TRBJ1-4; D not resolved. The CDR3 consists of 15 residues. V was shortened by 5 bases and J by 5 bases, with 15 bases between the two germline ends. The germline gives CDR1 MNHEY, CDR2 SVGEGT. The CDR3 region is CASSPRAIANEKLFF. CDR3 DNA sequence: TGTGCCAGCAGTCCGCGGGCCATTGCGAATGAAAAACTGTTTTTT.

In this sample, this clonotype turned up a few times. The chain combines TRBV6-5 with TRBJ2-3, with 8 bases fitting TRBD2. CDR1 and CDR2 from the germline V gene are MNHEY and SVGAGI. The CDR3 runs 15 residues. V lost 6 bases to trimming and J lost 6 bases; unmatched junction nucleotides: 11. The DNA for the CDR3 is TGTGCCAGCAGCCGCCCGGGACTAGGGGTCGATACGCAGTATTTT. It codes for CASSRPGLGVDTQYF.

This clonotype appeared a few times. The chain couples TRBV7-9 to TRBJ2-7; 12 bases line up with TRBD2. The CDR3 is 16 residues long. Germline CDR1 is SEHNR and CDR2 is FQNEAQ (reference sequence). V lost 0 bases to trimming and J lost 5 bases; unmatched junction nucleotides: 5. The CDR3 reads CASSLAMTSGSHEQYF. The CDR3 coding sequence is TGTGCCAGCAGCTTAGCTATGACTAGCGGGAGCCACGAGCAGTACTTC.